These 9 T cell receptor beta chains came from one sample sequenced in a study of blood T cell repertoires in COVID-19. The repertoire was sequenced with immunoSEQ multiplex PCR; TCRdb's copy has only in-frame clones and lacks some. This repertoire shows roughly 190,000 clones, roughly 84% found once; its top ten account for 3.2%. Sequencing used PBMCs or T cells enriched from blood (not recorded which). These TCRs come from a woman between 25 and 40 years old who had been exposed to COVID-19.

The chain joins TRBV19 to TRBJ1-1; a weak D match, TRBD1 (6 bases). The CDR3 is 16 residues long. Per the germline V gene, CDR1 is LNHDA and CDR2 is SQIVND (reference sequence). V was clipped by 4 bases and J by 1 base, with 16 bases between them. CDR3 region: CASSTDPGHKNTEAFF. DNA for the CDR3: TGTGCCAGTAGTACGGATCCGGGACACAAGAACACTGAAGCTTTCTTT.

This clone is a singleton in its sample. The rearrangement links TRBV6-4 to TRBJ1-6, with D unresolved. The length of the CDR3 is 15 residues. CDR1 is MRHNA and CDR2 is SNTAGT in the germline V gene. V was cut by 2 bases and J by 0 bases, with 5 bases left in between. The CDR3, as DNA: TGTGCCAGCAGTGACCGGGGCTCCTATAATTCACCCCTCCACTTT. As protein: CASSDRGSYNSPLHF.

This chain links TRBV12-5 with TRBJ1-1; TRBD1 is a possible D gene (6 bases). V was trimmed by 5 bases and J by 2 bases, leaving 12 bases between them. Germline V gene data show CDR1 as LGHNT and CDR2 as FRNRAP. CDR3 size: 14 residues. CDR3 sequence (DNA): TGTGCTAGTGGTCCCAACAGGGATAACACTGAAGCTTTCTTT. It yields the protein CASGPNRDNTEAFF.

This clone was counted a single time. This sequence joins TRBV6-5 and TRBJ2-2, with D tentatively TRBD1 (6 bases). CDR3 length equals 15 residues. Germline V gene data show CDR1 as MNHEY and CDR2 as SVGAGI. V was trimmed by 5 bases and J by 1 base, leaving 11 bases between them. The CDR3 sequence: CASSQRGKNTGELFF. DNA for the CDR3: TGTGCCAGCAGTCAAAGGGGGAAGAACACCGGGGAGCTGTTTTTT.

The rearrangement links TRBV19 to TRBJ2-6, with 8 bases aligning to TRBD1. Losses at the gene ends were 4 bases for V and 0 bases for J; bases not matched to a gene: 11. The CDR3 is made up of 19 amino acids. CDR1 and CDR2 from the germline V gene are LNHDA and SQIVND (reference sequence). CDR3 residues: CASSTPSGTGLSGANVLTF. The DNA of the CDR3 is TGTGCCAGTAGTACCCCCTCCGGGACAGGCCTCTCTGGGGCCAACGTCCTGACTTTC.

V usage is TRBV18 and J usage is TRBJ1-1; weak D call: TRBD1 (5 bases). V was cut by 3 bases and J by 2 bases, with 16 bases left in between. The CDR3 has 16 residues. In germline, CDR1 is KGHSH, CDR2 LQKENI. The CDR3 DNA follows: TGTGCCAGCTCACCCATCCGCGCGGGGGGTAACACTGAAGCTTTCTTT. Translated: CASSPIRAGGNTEAFF.

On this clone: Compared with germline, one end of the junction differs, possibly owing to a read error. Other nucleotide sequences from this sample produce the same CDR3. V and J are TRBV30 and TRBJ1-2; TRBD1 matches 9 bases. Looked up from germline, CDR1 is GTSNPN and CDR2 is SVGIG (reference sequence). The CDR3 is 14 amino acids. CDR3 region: CAWSGDRGRRGYTF. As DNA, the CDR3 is TGCGCCTGGAGTGGAGACAGGGGGAGAAGGGGCTACACCTTC.

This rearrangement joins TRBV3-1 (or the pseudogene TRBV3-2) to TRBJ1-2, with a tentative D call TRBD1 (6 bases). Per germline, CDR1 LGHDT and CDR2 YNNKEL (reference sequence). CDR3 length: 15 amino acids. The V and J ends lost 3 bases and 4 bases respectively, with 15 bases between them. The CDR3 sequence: CASSQGLGGSYGYTF. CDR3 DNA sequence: TGTGCCAGCAGCCAGGGCCTTGGGGGCTCCTATGGCTACACCTTC.

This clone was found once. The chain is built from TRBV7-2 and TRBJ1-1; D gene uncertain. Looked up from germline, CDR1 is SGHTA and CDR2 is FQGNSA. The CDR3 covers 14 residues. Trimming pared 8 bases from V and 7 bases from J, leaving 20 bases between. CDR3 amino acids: CASGLRHPPHEAFF. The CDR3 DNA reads TGTGCCAGCGGCCTCAGACATCCTCCCCATGAAGCTTTCTTT.